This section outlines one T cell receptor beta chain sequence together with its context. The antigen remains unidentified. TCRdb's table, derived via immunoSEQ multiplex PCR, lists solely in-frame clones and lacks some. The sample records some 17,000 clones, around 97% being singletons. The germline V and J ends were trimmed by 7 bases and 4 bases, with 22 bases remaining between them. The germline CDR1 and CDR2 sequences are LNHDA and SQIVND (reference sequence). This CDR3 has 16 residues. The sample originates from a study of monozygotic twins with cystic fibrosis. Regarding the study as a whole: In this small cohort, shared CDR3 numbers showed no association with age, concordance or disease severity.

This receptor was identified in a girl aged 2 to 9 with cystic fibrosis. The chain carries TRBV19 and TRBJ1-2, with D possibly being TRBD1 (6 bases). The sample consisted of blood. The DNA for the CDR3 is TGTGCCAGTACCACTAGAGGGGGGCGAAACCGCTATGGCTACACCTTC. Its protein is CASTTRGGRNRYGYTF.